Shown below are 7 T cell receptor beta chains from a single sample sequenced in a study of CD8+ T cells in alopecia areata. Documented treatment: oral pan-JAK inhibitor, 5-10 mg twice daily. In each case, RNA was isolated and then reverse transcribed into cDNA as the sequencing template. The table came from immunoSEQ multiplex PCR; TCRdb's copy has only in-frame clones and leaves some out. The sample has 210,000 or so clones, approximately 72% seen once. Sequenced material: CD4+ T cells sorted from blood, taken at week 44, from a patient treated with tofacitinib. These receptors were taken from a human donor with alopecia areata.

This clone was observed a few times. The chain uses TRBV25-1 and TRBJ1-1; 8 nucleotides line up with TRBD1. Germline V gene data show CDR1 as MGHDK and CDR2 as SYGVNS. The J segment lost 6 bases and the V segment lost 1 base, leaving 4 bases of the junction unmatched. The length of the CDR3 is 14 residues. This CDR3 reads CASSEWGDRPEAFF. In DNA, the CDR3 is TGTGCCAGCAGTGAATGGGGGGACAGGCCTGAAGCTTTCTTT.

The chain has TRBV9 and TRBJ2-3, with 7 bases identical to TRBD1. V lost 3 bases, J lost 0 bases, and 4 bases stayed unmatched. The CDR3 extends over 15 amino acids. The V gene's germline CDR1 is SGDLS and CDR2 YYNGEE. The CDR3 DNA follows: TGTGCCAGCAGCGCCCGGGACAGCAGCACAGATACGCAGTATTTT. It translates to CASSARDSSTDTQYF.

The rearrangement joins TRBV29-1 to TRBJ2-3; 7 positions match TRBD1. The CDR3 is 15 amino acids. Per the germline V gene, CDR1 is SQVTM and CDR2 is ANQGSEA. The junction had 10 bases not matched to a gene; V was cut back by 6 bases and J by 1 base. In DNA form, the CDR3 reads TGCAGCGTAAGACAGGGAACTTGGGGCACAGATACGCAGTATTTT. Protein product: CSVRQGTWGTDTQYF.

The V gene is TRBV7-2, the J gene TRBJ2-3; 12 bases fit TRBD2. Germline CDR1 reads SGHTA; CDR2 reads FQGNSA. With V trimmed by 5 bases and J by 5 bases, 8 bases remained unmatched. CDR3 length: 16 residues. This chain's CDR3 is CASSPGLAGRGDTQYF. DNA for the CDR3: TGTGCCAGCAGCCCTGGACTAGCGGGGAGGGGAGATACGCAGTATTTT.

V is TRBV6-5 and J is TRBJ1-2, with TRBD1 as a possible D gene (5 bases). From germline, CDR1 is MNHEY and CDR2 SVGAGI. Trimming removed 0 bases from V and 0 bases from J, with 8 bases in between. The CDR3 runs 15 residues. The CDR3 region is CASSYSGGTNYGYTF. The CDR3 DNA reads TGTGCCAGCAGTTACTCCGGGGGAACTAACTATGGCTACACCTTC.

The chain has TRBV4-3 and TRBJ1-2; no clear D. Germline loops: CDR1 LGHNA, CDR2 YSLEER. V was cut by 3 bases and J by 5 bases, with 10 bases left in between. The CDR3 has 13 amino acids. In DNA form, the CDR3 reads TGCGCCAGCAGCCATGGTTCTTCTTATGGCTACACCTTC. As protein: CASSHGSSYGYTF.

This chain connects TRBV7-2 to TRBJ2-7; TRBD1 might be the D (5 bases). CDR1 SGHTA and CDR2 FQGNSA come from the germline V gene. CDR3 length: 14 residues. Trimming pared 4 bases from V and 9 bases from J, leaving 19 bases between. This chain's CDR3 is CASSSARGWLGQYF. In nucleotides, the CDR3 is TGTGCCAGCAGCTCCGCAAGGGGATGGCTTGGGCAGTACTTC. The full variable domain, in which reference TRBV7-2 and TRBJ2-7 provide the parts outside the CDR3, is GAGVSQSPSNKVTEKGKDVELRCDPISGHTALYWYRQSLGQGLEFLIYFQGNSAPDKSGLPSDRFSAERTGGSVSTLTIQRTQQEDSAVYLCASSSARGWLGQYFGPGTRLTVT.